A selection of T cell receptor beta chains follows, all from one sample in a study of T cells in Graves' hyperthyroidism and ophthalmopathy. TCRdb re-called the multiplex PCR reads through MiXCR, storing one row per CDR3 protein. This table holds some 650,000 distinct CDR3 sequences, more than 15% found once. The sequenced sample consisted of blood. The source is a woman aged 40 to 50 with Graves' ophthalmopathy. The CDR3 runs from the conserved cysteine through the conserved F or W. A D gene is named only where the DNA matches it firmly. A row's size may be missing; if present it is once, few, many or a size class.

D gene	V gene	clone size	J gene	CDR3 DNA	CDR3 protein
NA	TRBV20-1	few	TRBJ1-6	TGCAGTGCCTCCGTGGGAGCAGGGGCTTCACCCCTCCACTTT	CSASVGAGASPLHF
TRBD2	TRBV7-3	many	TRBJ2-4	TGTGCCAGCAGCCCATACAGCGGGGGCATTCAGTACTTC	CASSPYSGGIQYF
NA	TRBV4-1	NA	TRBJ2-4	TGCGCCAGCAGCCAAGTGGCAGTTGGTACCAAAAACATTCAGTACTTC	CASSQVAVGTKNIQYF
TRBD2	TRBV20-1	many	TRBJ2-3	TGCAGTGCCTGCGGGAGGGGGTTCAGGGATACGCAGTATTTT	CSACGRGFRDTQYF
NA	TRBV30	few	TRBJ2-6	TGTGCCTCCACGGGGAACGGAAGCTCTGGGGCCAACGTCCTGACTTTC	CASTGNGSSGANVLTF
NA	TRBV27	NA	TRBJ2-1	TGTGCCAGCAGCCGCAACAGGGGGGGCGGGGATGAGCAGTTCTTC	CASSRNRGGGDEQFF
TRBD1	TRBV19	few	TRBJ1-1	TGTGCCAGCCTAGGGGGGACAGGGTTGAGGGACACTGAAGCTTTCTTT	CASLGGTGLRDTEAFF
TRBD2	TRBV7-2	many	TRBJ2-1	TGTGCCAGCAGCCCTGGGTGGGGGACTAGGGGGTACAATGAGCAGTTCTTC	CASSPGWGTRGYNEQFF
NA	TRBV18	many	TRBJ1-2	TGTGCCAGCTCACCACCGTCCGGGGCGGTCTATGGCTACACCTTC	CASSPPSGAVYGYTF
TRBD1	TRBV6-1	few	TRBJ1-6	TGTGCCAGCAGCCTCCCGGGACAGGCTTCACCCCTCCACTTT	CASSLPGQASPLHF
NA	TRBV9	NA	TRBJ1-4	TGTGCCAGCAGCGTCGATCTAGGGGAGGAAAAACTGTTTTTT	CASSVDLGEEKLFF
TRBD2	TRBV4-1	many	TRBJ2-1	TGCGCCAGCAGCACCCAAGCGGGAGGGAGCTCCTACAATGAGCAGTTCTTC	CASSTQAGGSSYNEQFF
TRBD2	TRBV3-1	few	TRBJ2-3	TGTGCCAGCAGCCATGGGACTAGGGGGGGTACGCAGTATTTT	CASSHGTRGGTQYF
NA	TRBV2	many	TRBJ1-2	TGTGCCAGCAGTGTTCAAGGGCCCAATGGCTACACCTTC	CASSVQGPNGYTF
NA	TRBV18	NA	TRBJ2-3	TGTGCCAGCTCACCAAGGACAGACACAGATACGCAGTATTTT	CASSPRTDTDTQYF
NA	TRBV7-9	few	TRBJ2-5	TGTGCCAGCAGCTTAAGGGCCGGCAGCGGTGTCCAAGAGACCCAGTACTTC	CASSLRAGSGVQETQYF
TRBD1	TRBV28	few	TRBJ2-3	TGTGCCAGCAGTCAGGGGGCCACAGATACGCAGTATTTT	CASSQGATDTQYF
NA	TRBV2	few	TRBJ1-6	TGTGCCAGCAGCTTGACAGGAGACTCCTATAATTCACCCCTCCACTTT	CASSLTGDSYNSPLHF
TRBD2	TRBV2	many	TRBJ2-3	TGTGCCAGCAGTGAAGGGGGACTAGCGGGGGGGAGCACAGATACGCAGTATTTT	CASSEGGLAGGSTDTQYF
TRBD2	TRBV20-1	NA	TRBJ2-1	TGCAGTGCTCCTAGCGGGGGGGCTGGGTCCTACAATGAGCAGTTCTTC	CSAPSGGAGSYNEQFF
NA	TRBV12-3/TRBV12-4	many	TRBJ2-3	TGTGCCAGCAGTTTTGTGTGGACGAAATTAACGCAGTATTTT	CASSFVWTKLTQYF
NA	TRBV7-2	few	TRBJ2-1	TGTGCCAGCAGCCCAACCGGACTGTCGAGCAATGAGCAGTTCTTC	CASSPTGLSSNEQFF
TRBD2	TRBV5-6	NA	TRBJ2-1	TGTGCCAGCAGCTATACCCTAGTTCAGCGGGGGGAAGAGAGCTCCTACAATGAGCAGTTCTTC	CASSYTLVQRGEESSYNEQFF
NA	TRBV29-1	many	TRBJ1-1	TGCAGCGTTGTACGAGGCTTCATGAACACTGAAGCTTTCTTT	CSVVRGFMNTEAFF
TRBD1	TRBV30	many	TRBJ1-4	TGTGCCTGGGAAAGCGGGACAGGGCAAGAAAAACTGTTTTTT	CAWESGTGQEKLFF
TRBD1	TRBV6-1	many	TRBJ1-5	TGTGCCAGCAGTGAAGGGGGACAGGGTACACTATATGGCAATCAGCCCCAGCATTTT	CASSEGGQGTLYGNQPQHF